This T cell receptor (beta chain) was documented in a study of T cell repertoires in cytomegalovirus infection. Overall study findings and caveats: The ex vivo response showed dominance by HLA-C-restricted CMV-specific TCR beta clonotypes.

TCRdb reprocessed the reads with MiXCR, giving one entry per CDR3 protein. The sample records some 480,000 distinct CDR3 sequences, roughly a third being singletons. Remarks on this clonotype: Its antigen remains unknown.

CDR1 and CDR2 from the germline V gene are SGHAT and FQDESV (reference sequence). The CDR3 totals 12 residues. Trimming left V 10 bases short and J 5 bases short, with 14 bases between. The chain is built from TRBV11-1 and TRBJ2-5, with a possible D match to TRBD2 (5 bases). The sequences come from cultured PBMCs, collected from culture after CMV antigen stimulation. The source is a human donor in good health (CMV status not recorded). Some clones in this sample may be carry-over from other donors' samples. Written as DNA, the CDR3 is TGTGCCACCCTCTCACCGGGGGAGACCCAGTACTTC. This encodes CATLSPGETQYF.